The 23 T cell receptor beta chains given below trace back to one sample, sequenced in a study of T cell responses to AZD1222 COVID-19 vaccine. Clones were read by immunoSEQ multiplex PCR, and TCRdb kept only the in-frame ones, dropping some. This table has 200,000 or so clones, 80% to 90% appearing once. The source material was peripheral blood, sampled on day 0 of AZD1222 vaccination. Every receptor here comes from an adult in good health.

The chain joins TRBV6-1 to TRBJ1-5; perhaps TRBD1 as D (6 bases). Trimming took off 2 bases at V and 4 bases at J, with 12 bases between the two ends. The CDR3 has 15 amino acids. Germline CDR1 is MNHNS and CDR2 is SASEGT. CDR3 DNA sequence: TGTGCCAGCAGTGAATCCAGGGGAAGAAATCAGCCCCAGCATTTT. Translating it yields CASSESRGRNQPQHF.

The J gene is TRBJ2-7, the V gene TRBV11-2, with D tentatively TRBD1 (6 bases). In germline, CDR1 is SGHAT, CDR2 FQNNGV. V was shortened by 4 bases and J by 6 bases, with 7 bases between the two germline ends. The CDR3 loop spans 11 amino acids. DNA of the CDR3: TGTGCCAGCAGCTCCAGGGGCGAGCAGTACTTC. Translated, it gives CASSSRGEQYF.

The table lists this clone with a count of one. CDR3 protein: CASSLGWEYEQYF. The CDR3 bases are TGTGCCAGCAGCTTAGGTTGGGAGTACGAGCAGTACTTC. V usage is TRBV7-9 and J usage is TRBJ2-7; the D gene is possibly TRBD2 (5 bases). The CDR3 is 13 amino acids. Germline values: CDR1 SEHNR, CDR2 FQNEAQ (reference sequence). Trimming left V 1 base short and J 4 bases short, with 8 bases between.

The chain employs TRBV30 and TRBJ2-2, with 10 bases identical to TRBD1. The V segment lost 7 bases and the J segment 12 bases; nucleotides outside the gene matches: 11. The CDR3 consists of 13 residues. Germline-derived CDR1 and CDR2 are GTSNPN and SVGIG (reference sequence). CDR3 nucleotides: TGTGCCTCGGGACAGGGGCTTGGGAGCAAGCTGTTTTTT. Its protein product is CASGQGLGSKLFF.

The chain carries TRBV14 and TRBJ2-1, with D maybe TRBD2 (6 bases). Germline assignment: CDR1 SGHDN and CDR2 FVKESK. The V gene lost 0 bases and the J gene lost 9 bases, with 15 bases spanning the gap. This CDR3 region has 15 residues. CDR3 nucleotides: TGTGCCAGCAGCCAAGAATCCGGACGGAGGGGTGAGCAGTTCTTC. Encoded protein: CASSQESGRRGEQFF. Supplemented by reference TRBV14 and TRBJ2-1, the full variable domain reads EAGVTQFPSHSVIEKGQTVTLRCDPISGHDNLYWYRRVMGKEIKFLLHFVKESKQDESGMPNNRFLAERTGGTYSTLKVQPAELEDSGVYFCASSQESGRRGEQFFGPGTRLTVL.

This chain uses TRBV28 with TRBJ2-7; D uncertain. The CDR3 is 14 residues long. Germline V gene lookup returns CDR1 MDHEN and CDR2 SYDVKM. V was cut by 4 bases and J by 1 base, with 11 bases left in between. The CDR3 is CASSSTTTSYEQYF. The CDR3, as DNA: TGTGCCAGCAGTTCCACGACAACTTCCTACGAGCAGTACTTC.

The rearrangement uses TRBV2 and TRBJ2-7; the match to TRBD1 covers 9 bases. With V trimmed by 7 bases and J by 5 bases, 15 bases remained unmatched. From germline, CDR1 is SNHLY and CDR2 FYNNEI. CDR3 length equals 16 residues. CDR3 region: CASISPWDRVSNEQYF. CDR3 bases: TGTGCCAGCATCTCCCCCTGGGACAGGGTATCCAACGAGCAGTACTTC.

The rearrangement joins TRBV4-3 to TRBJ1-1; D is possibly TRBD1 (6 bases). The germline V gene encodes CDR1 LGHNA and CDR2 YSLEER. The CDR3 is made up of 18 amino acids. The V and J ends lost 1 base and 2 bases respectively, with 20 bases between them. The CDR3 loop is CASSQGGGSLFFNTEAFF. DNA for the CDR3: TGCGCCAGCAGCCAAGGAGGGGGGTCGCTTTTTTTCAACACTGAAGCTTTCTTT.

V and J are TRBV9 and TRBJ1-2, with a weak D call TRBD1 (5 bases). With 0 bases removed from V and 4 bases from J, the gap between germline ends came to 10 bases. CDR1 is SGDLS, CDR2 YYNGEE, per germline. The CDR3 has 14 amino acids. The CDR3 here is CASSVEGAAYGYTF. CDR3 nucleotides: TGTGCCAGCAGCGTAGAAGGGGCCGCCTATGGCTACACCTTC.

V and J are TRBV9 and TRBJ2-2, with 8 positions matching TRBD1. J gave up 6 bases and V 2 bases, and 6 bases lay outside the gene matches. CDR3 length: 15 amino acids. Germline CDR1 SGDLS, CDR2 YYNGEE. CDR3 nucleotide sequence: TGTGCCAGCAGCGTCACCGACAGGGGAGCCGGGGAGCTGTTTTTT. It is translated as CASSVTDRGAGELFF.

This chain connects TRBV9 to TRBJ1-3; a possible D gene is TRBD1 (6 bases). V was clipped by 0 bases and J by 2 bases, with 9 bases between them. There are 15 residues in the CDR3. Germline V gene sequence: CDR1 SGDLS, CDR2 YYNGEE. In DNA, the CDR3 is TGTGCCAGCAGCGTAGAGGGGGGGACTGGAAACACCATATATTTT. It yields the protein CASSVEGGTGNTIYF.

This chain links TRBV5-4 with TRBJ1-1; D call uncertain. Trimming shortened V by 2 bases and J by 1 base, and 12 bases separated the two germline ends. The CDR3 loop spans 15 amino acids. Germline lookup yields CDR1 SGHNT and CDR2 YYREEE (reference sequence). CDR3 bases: TGTGCCAGCAGCTTACGAGACAACGGGAACACTGAAGCTTTCTTT. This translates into CASSLRDNGNTEAFF.

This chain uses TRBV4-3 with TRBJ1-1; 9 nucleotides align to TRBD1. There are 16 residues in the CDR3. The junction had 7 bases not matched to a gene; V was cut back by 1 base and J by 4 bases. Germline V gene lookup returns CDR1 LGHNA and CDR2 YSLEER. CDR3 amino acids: CASSQGGTGISTEAFF. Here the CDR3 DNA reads TGCGCCAGCAGCCAAGGAGGGACAGGGATTAGCACTGAAGCTTTCTTT.

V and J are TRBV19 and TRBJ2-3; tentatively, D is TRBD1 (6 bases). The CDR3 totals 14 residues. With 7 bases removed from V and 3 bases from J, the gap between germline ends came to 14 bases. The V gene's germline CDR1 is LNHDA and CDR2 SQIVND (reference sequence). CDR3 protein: CASKGDPGTDTQYF. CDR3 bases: TGTGCCAGTAAGGGGGATCCCGGGACAGATACGCAGTATTTT.

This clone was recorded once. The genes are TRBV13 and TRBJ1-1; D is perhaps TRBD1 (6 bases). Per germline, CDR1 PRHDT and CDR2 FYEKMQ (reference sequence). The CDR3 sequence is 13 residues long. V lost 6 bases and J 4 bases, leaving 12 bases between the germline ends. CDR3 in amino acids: CASRQVGGTEAFF. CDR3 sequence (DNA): TGTGCCAGCAGACAAGTAGGGGGCACTGAAGCTTTCTTT.

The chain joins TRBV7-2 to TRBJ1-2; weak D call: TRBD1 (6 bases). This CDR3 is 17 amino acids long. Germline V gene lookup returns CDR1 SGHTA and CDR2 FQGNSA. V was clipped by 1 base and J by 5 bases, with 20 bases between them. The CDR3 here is CASSLEILWGQGYGYTF. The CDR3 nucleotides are TGTGCCAGCAGCTTAGAGATCCTCTGGGGGCAAGGGTATGGCTACACCTTC.

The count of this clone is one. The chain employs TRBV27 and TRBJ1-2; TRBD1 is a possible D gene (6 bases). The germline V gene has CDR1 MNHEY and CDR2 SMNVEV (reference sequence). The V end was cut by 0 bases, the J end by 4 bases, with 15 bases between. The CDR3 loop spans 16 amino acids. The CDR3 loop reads CASSLSKGGRIYGYTF. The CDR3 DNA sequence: TGTGCCAGCAGTTTATCGAAGGGGGGCAGGATCTATGGCTACACCTTC.

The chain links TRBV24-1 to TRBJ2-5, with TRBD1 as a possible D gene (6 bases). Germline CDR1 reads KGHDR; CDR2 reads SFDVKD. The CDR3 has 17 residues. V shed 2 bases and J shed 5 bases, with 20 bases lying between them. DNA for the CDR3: TGTGCCACCAGTGATTCCAAGTACGGACAGTACGGGGAGACCCAGTACTTC. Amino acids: CATSDSKYGQYGETQYF.

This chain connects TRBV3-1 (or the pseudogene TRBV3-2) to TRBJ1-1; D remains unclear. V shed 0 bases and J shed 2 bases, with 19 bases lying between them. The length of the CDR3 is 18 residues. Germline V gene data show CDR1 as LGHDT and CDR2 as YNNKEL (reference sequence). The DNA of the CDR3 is TGTGCCAGCAGCCAAGATCACCATTACCCCCGTCTTAACACTGAAGCTTTCTTT. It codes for CASSQDHHYPRLNTEAFF.

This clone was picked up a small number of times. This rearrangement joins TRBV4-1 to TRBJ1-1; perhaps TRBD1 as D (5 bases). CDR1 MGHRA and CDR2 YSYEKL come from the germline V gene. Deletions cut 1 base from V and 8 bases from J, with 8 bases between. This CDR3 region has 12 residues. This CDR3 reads CASSQVNREAFF. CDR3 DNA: TGCGCCAGCAGCCAAGTTAACAGGGAAGCTTTCTTT.

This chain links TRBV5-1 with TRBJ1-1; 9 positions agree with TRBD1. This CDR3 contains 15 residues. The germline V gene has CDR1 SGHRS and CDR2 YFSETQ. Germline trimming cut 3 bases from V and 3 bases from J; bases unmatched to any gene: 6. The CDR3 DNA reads TGCGCCAGCAGCTACGACAGGGGGACGTACACTGAAGCTTTCTTT. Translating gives CASSYDRGTYTEAFF.

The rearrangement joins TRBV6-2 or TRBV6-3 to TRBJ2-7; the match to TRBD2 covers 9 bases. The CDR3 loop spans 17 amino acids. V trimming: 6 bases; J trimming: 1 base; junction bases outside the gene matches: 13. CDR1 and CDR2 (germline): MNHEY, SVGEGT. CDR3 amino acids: CASSNPGLAGRSYEQYF. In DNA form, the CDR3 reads TGTGCCAGCAGCAACCCGGGACTAGCCGGTAGGTCCTACGAGCAGTACTTC.

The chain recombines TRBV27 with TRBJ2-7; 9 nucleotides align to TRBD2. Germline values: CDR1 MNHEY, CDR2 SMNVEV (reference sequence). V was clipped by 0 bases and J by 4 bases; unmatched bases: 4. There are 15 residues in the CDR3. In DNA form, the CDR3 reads TGTGCCAGCAGTTTATCGGCCAGCGGGGGGTACGAGCAGTACTTC. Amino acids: CASSLSASGGYEQYF.